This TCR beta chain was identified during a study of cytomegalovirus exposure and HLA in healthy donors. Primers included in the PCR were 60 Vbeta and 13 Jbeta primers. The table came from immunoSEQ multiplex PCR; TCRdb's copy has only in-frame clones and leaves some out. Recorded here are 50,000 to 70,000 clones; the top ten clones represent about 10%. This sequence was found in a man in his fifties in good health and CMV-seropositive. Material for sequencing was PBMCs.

The CDR3 DNA reads TGTGCCAGCAGGCCGACAGGGGCGACTGGCTACACCTTC. It yields the protein CASRPTGATGYTF. The chain is built from TRBV6-5 and TRBJ1-2; 8 bases fit TRBD1. Germline V CDR1 and CDR2: MNHEY, SVGAGI. There are 13 residues in the CDR3. V was pared by 6 bases and J by 7 bases, with 7 bases of the junction left unmatched.